This passage covers 30 T cell receptor beta chains from one sample sequenced in a study of cytomegalovirus exposure and HLA in healthy donors. The study ran its PCR with 60 Vbeta and 13 Jbeta primers. Repertoires were generated with immunoSEQ multiplex PCR, while TCRdb's copy carries only in-frame clones and drops some. Among roughly 110,000 clones listed, about 81% were seen once. The sequencing input was PBMCs. These receptors originate from a man in his thirties or forties in good health and CMV-seropositive.

The rearrangement uses TRBV6-1 and TRBJ2-7; possible D gene TRBD2, 6 bases. CDR3 length: 15 residues. V gave up 1 base and J gave up 3 bases, with 13 bases separating them. Germline-derived CDR1 and CDR2 are MNHNS and SASEGT. CDR3 bases: TGTGCCAGCAGTGAAGGGGCGGGACCGAACTACGAGCAGTACTTC. It encodes CASSEGAGPNYEQYF.

V is TRBV5-5 and J is TRBJ2-7, with a tentative D call TRBD1 (5 bases). The germline V gene has CDR1 SGHKS and CDR2 YYEKEE (reference sequence). Trimming took off 4 bases at V and 2 bases at J, with 16 bases between the two ends. This CDR3 is built from 15 residues. The CDR3 spells CASSRSDLGPYEQYF. The CDR3 DNA sequence: TGTGCCAGCAGCCGTTCCGATTTGGGGCCCTACGAGCAGTACTTC.

The rearrangement joins TRBV4-1 to TRBJ1-3; D is undetermined. Germline CDR1 reads MGHRA; CDR2 reads YSYEKL. This CDR3 spans 16 amino acids. Trimming cost V 4 bases and J 7 bases, with 20 bases left between them. The CDR3 nucleotides read TGCGCCAGCAGCCTCCGACTGCCGAAAGTTAGTAACACCATATATTTT. Encoded protein: CASSLRLPKVSNTIYF.

The chain couples TRBV13 to TRBJ2-3, with 10 bases lining up with TRBD2. The J segment lost 0 bases and the V segment lost 4 bases, leaving 10 bases of the junction unmatched. Per the germline V gene, CDR1 is PRHDT and CDR2 is FYEKMQ (reference sequence). The CDR3 loop spans 18 amino acids. CDR3 DNA: TGTGCCAGCAGCTCCCCTCTAGCGGGGGACCCTAGCACAGATACGCAGTATTTT. Translated, it gives CASSSPLAGDPSTDTQYF.

The CDR3 here is CASSRRTGDFYGYTF. Here the CDR3 DNA reads TGTGCCAGTAGCCGACGGACAGGGGACTTCTATGGCTACACCTTC. The chain uses TRBV19 and TRBJ1-2; the match to TRBD1 covers 9 bases. Germline lookup yields CDR1 LNHDA and CDR2 SQIVND (reference sequence). V was clipped by 6 bases and J by 4 bases; unmatched bases: 9. This CDR3 is 15 amino acids long. The variable domain in full, with the rest retrieved from reference TRBV19 and TRBJ1-2, is DGGITQSPKYLFRKEGQNVTLSCEQNLNHDAMYWYRQDPGQGLRLIYYSQIVNDFQKGDIAEGYSVSREKKESFPLTVTSAQKNPTAFYLCASSRRTGDFYGYTFGSGTRLTVV.

This clone was recorded only once. The genes are TRBV15 and TRBJ1-5, with 7 bases aligning to TRBD1. Germline lookup yields CDR1 LNHNV and CDR2 YYDKDF (reference sequence). J gave up 3 bases and V 4 bases, and 3 bases lay outside the gene matches. This CDR3 has 14 amino acids. The CDR3 reads CATSTGQLNQPQHF. CDR3 DNA sequence: TGTGCCACCAGCACGGGACAGCTCAATCAGCCCCAGCATTTT.

This rearrangement joins TRBV7-9 to TRBJ1-6; perhaps TRBD1 as D (5 bases). V lost 5 bases, J lost 7 bases, and 12 bases lay in between. The germline V gene encodes CDR1 SEHNR and CDR2 FQNEAQ (reference sequence). The CDR3 is made up of 14 amino acids. This CDR3 reads CASSHRQRNSPLHF. The CDR3, as DNA: TGTGCCAGCAGCCACAGACAGAGAAATTCACCCCTCCACTTT. The variable domain in full, completed from reference TRBV7-9 and TRBJ1-6, reads DTGVSQNPRHKITKRGQNVTFRCDPISEHNRLYWYRQTLGQGPEFLTYFQNEAQLEKSRLLSDRFSAERPKGSFSTLEIQRTEQGDSAMYLCASSHRQRNSPLHFGNGTRLTVT.

The rearrangement links TRBV19 to TRBJ2-7, with 7 positions matching TRBD1. Germline CDR1 and CDR2: LNHDA and SQIVND (reference sequence). CDR3 length: 13 residues. The trim removed 6 bases at V and 8 bases at J, leaving 10 bases unmatched. The chain's CDR3 is CASSRDREGKQYF. CDR3 DNA sequence: TGTGCCAGTAGCCGTGACAGGGAAGGTAAGCAGTACTTC.

In regard to this clone: The junction departs from germline at one end; a sequencing error may be responsible. The rearrangement links TRBV5-4 to TRBJ1-2; 7 bases map to TRBD1. The CDR3 has 14 amino acids. Germline V lookup: CDR1 SGHNT, CDR2 YYREEE (reference sequence). The DNA for the CDR3 is TGTGCCAGCAGCTACGACAGGGTAGGCTATGACTACACCTTC. Amino acid sequence: CASSYDRVGYDYTF.

This chain connects TRBV7-9 to TRBJ2-5, with 9 bases fitting TRBD2. Looked up from germline, CDR1 is SEHNR and CDR2 is FQNEAQ (reference sequence). Unmatched junction bases numbered 4, after V lost 3 bases and J lost 2 bases. This CDR3 spans 15 amino acids. The CDR3 loop is CASSLAGGVQETQYF. The CDR3 DNA reads TGTGCCAGCAGCTTGGCGGGGGGGGTGCAAGAGACCCAGTACTTC. Together with reference TRBV7-9 and TRBJ2-5, the CDR3 gives the full variable domain: DTGVSQNPRHKITKRGQNVTFRCDPISEHNRLYWYRQTLGQGPEFLTYFQNEAQLEKSRLLSDRFSAERPKGSFSTLEIQRTEQGDSAMYLCASSLAGGVQETQYFGPGTRLLVL.

The chain uses TRBV11-2 and TRBJ2-2; TRBD2 matches 8 bases. Germline assignment: CDR1 SGHAT and CDR2 FQNNGV. V was pared by 3 bases and J by 6 bases, with 0 bases of the junction left unmatched. The CDR3 extends over 13 amino acids. CDR3 amino acids: CASSLRGAGELFF. As DNA, the CDR3 is TGTGCCAGCAGCTTGCGGGGGGCCGGGGAGCTGTTTTTT.

The chain couples TRBV7-2 to TRBJ2-2; D call uncertain. Per germline, CDR1 SGHTA and CDR2 FQGNSA. V was pared by 4 bases and J by 5 bases, with 11 bases between. CDR3 length equals 14 residues. The CDR3 protein is CASSSRKQTGELFF. The CDR3 DNA reads as TGTGCCAGCAGCTCACGAAAACAAACCGGGGAGCTGTTTTTT.

V usage is TRBV19 and J usage is TRBJ1-2; possibly TRBD1 for D (5 bases). Germline V gives CDR1 LNHDA, CDR2 SQIVND (reference sequence). The CDR3 length is 13 residues. V lost 7 bases to trimming and J lost 0 bases, with 9 bases between them. The DNA of the CDR3 is TGTGCCAGTACAAGGGGTACTAACTATGGCTACACCTTC. It is translated as CASTRGTNYGYTF.

The chain links TRBV29-1 to TRBJ2-2, with TRBD2 matching 7 bases. CDR1 and CDR2 from the germline V gene are SQVTM and ANQGSEA. V trimming: 3 bases; J trimming: 0 bases; junction bases outside the gene matches: 4. CDR3 length: 15 amino acids. In nucleotides, the CDR3 is TGCAGCGTTGACAGGGAGGGTTCGAACACCGGGGAGCTGTTTTTT. Its protein product is CSVDREGSNTGELFF.

The chain joins TRBV25-1 to TRBJ1-2; D may be TRBD1 (5 bases). CDR1 is MGHDK, CDR2 SYGVNS, per germline. V lost 2 bases, J lost 4 bases, and 8 bases lay in between. The CDR3 loop spans 13 amino acids. CDR3 sequence reads: CASSEGAIYGYTF. DNA for the CDR3: TGTGCCAGCAGTGAAGGGGCAATCTATGGCTACACCTTC.

This clone was counted a few times. The J gene is TRBJ1-4, the V gene TRBV12-5, with 8 bases lining up with TRBD1. In germline, CDR1 is LGHNT, CDR2 FRNRAP. The CDR3 extends over 14 amino acids. With V trimmed by 7 bases and J by 4 bases, 5 bases remained unmatched. CDR3 nucleotides: TGTGCTAGTGCCGTGGACAGGGTTAATGAAAAACTGTTTTTT. Protein sequence: CASAVDRVNEKLFF.

The sample holds one count of this clone. The genes are TRBV5-1 and TRBJ2-7, with D possibly TRBD1 on 6 matching bases. The CDR3 has 15 residues. Germline V CDR1 and CDR2: SGHRS, YFSETQ. Deletions cut 4 bases from V and 2 bases from J, with 16 bases between. The DNA of the CDR3 is TGCGCCAGCAGCGCATCCAGGGGTAGTGCCTACGAGCAGTACTTC. Translation: CASSASRGSAYEQYF.

This chain links TRBV4-2 with TRBJ2-5; 10 positions match TRBD2. The CDR3 contains 16 residues. From germline, CDR1 is LGHNA and CDR2 YNFKEQ. The ends lost 8 bases at V and 5 bases at J; junction bases unmatched: 14. This CDR3 reads CASSPGRAGGRETQYF. The CDR3 DNA reads as TGTGCCAGCTCCCCCGGGAGAGCGGGGGGGCGGGAGACCCAGTACTTC.

The chain joins TRBV6-1 to TRBJ2-7; a possible D gene is TRBD2 (7 bases). The CDR3 covers 15 residues. The V gene's germline CDR1 is MNHNS and CDR2 SASEGT. Trimming cost V 10 bases and J 0 bases, with 19 bases left between them. In DNA form, the CDR3 reads TGTGCCATCCCCTCAGGGGCGGGGGACTCCTACGAGCAGTACTTC. It is translated as CAIPSGAGDSYEQYF.

This chain uses TRBV6-1 with TRBJ1-5; TRBD1 agrees at 8 bases. Germline assignment: CDR1 MNHNS and CDR2 SASEGT. J was trimmed by 7 bases and V by 6 bases; bases with no gene match: 8. The CDR3 has 14 amino acids. CDR3 residues: CASSPGQERQPQHF. The DNA of the CDR3 is TGTGCCAGCAGCCCGGGACAGGAGCGGCAGCCCCAGCATTTT.

The chain couples TRBV25-1 to TRBJ1-6; D remains unclear. CDR1 is MGHDK, CDR2 SYGVNS, per germline. V lost 1 base, J lost 5 bases, and 18 bases lay in between. The CDR3 has 18 amino acids. This chain's CDR3 is CASSESIFRNSNNSPLHF. CDR3 in DNA: TGTGCCAGCAGTGAATCGATCTTTCGGAACAGCAATAATTCACCCCTCCACTTT.

J is TRBJ2-6 and V is TRBV14; maybe TRBD2 (6 bases). Trimming stripped 1 base from V and 0 bases from J, with 7 bases between. Germline V gene sequence: CDR1 SGHDN, CDR2 FVKESK. The CDR3 length is 16 residues. Here the CDR3 DNA reads TGTGCCAGCAGCCAAGCGGGGGTCTCTGGGGCCAACGTCCTGACTTTC. It yields the protein CASSQAGVSGANVLTF.

This chain links TRBV5-1 with TRBJ2-1; perhaps TRBD1 as D (5 bases). The CDR3 length is 14 residues. Looked up from germline, CDR1 is SGHRS and CDR2 is YFSETQ. V lost 4 bases, J lost 9 bases, and 17 bases lay in between. This CDR3 is CASSLGRPDSEQFF. DNA of the CDR3: TGCGCCAGCAGCCTTGGACGACCCGACAGTGAGCAGTTCTTC.

V is TRBV29-1 and J is TRBJ2-3, with 7 bases fitting TRBD1. Trimming at V came to 1 base and at J to 4 bases, leaving 11 bases not matched to a gene. The CDR3 consists of 16 residues. Germline V gene sequence: CDR1 SQVTM, CDR2 ANQGSEA. The CDR3: CSVEGGQGVGADTQYF. CDR3 DNA: TGCAGCGTTGAAGGCGGGCAGGGGGTAGGCGCAGATACGCAGTATTTT.

CDR3 in DNA: TGCGCCAGCAGCTTGTTAGCGGGGGACGAGCAGTTCTTC. This codes for CASSLLAGDEQFF. The chain links TRBV5-1 to TRBJ2-1; 9 nucleotides align to TRBD2. Germline V gene data show CDR1 as SGHRS and CDR2 as YFSETQ. The V segment lost 1 base and the J segment 10 bases; nucleotides outside the gene matches: 3. There are 13 residues in the CDR3. Variable domain in full (rest from reference TRBV5-1 and TRBJ2-1): KAGVTQTPRYLIKTRGQQVTLSCSPISGHRSVSWYQQTPGQGLQFLFEYFSETQRNKGNFPGRFSGRQFSNSRSEMNVSTLELGDSALYLCASSLLAGDEQFFGPGTRLTVL.

The chain couples TRBV2 to TRBJ2-1; maybe TRBD2 (5 bases). Germline lookup yields CDR1 SNHLY and CDR2 FYNNEI. There are 12 residues in the CDR3. V lost 4 bases and J lost 9, with 10 bases in between. CDR3 bases: TGTGCCAGCAGTGGCGAGGAGGTTGAGCAGTTCTTC. It specifies CASSGEEVEQFF. The whole variable domain, remainder taken from reference TRBV2 and TRBJ2-1, is EPEVTQTPSHQVTQMGQEVILRCVPISNHLYFYWYRQILGQKVEFLVSFYNNEISEKSEIFDDQFSVERPDGSNFTLKIRSTKLEDSAMYFCASSGEEVEQFFGPGTRLTVL.

The chain uses TRBV18 and TRBJ2-4; no reliable D call. Germline CDR1 is KGHSH and CDR2 is LQKENI. The ends were cut back, 2 bases at V and 8 bases at J, with 19 bases in the middle. This CDR3 spans 16 amino acids. The CDR3 DNA follows: TGTGCCAGCTCACCATTGGCAGGCAGCCGAATGGACATTCAGTACTTC. This sequence encodes CASSPLAGSRMDIQYF. The complete variable domain, with remaining parts taken from reference TRBV18 and TRBJ2-4, reads NAGVMQNPRHLVRRRGQEARLRCSPMKGHSHVYWYRQLPEEGLKFMVYLQKENIIDESGMPKERFSAEFPKEGPSILRIQQVVRGDSAAYFCASSPLAGSRMDIQYFGAGTRLSVL.

The chain joins TRBV10-3 to TRBJ2-7; D gene unclear. CDR3 length: 13 residues. Germline CDR1 ENHRY, CDR2 SYGVKD. V lost 4 bases and J lost 6, with 13 bases in between. This CDR3 reads CAISAPRSSEQYF. DNA for the CDR3: TGTGCCATCAGTGCGCCGCGGTCCAGCGAGCAGTACTTC.

Comment on this clone: Germline and junction disagree at one end, which may indicate a read error. The chain employs TRBV11-2 and TRBJ2-7; TRBD1 aligns across 8 bases. Germline lookup yields CDR1 SGHAT and CDR2 FQNNGV. CDR3 length equals 14 residues. The CDR3, as DNA: TGTGCCAGCAGCATAGACCGGACAGGGTCCGAGCAGTACTTC. Its translation is CASSIDRTGSEQYF.

The genes are TRBV9 and TRBJ1-5, with D unresolved. The CDR3 consists of 13 residues. Trimming removed 4 bases at V and 5 bases at J, with 10 bases between. The germline V gene encodes CDR1 SGDLS and CDR2 YYNGEE. CDR3 DNA sequence: TGTGCCAGCAGCCGGGGAGAGTATCAGCCCCAGCATTTT. It codes for CASSRGEYQPQHF.